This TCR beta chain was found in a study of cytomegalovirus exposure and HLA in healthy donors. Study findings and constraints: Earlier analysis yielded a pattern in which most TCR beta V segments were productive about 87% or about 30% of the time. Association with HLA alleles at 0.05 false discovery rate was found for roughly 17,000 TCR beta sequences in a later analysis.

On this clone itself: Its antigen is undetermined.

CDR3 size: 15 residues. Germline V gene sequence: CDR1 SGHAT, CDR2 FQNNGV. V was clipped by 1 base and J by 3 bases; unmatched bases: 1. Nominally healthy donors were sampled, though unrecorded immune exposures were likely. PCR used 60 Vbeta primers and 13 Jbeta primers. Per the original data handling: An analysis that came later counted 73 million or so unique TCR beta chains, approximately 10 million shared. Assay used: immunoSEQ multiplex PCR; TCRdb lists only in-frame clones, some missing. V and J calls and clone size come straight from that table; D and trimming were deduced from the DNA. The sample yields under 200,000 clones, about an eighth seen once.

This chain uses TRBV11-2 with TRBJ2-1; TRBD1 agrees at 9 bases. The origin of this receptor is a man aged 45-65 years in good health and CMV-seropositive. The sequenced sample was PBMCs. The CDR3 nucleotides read TGTGCCAGCAGCTTAGGGGACAGGGACTACAATGAGCAGTTCTTC. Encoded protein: CASSLGDRDYNEQFF.